This is a list of T cell receptor beta chains from one sample in a study of a mutant IDH1 vaccine in newly diagnosed glioma. The antigens of these receptors remain unknown. Using immunoSEQ multiplex PCR, the repertoire was profiled, and TCRdb retains in-frame clones only, with some absent. This sample has approximately 60,000 clones, with 75% to 90% found just once. The sample was PBMCs, taken from a glioma patient whose treatment included an IDH1 peptide vaccine. These TCRs come from a woman between 50 and 59 years old with glioma. CDR3s include the opening cysteine and the closing phenylalanine or tryptophan. D genes are given only for firm matches. Not all rows give a size; the values are once, few, many and, for expanded clones, a class.

d_gene: TRBD1
j_gene: TRBJ2-7
abundance: NA
v_gene: TRBV4-1
CDR3nt: TGCGCCAGCAGCCAAGATCTAACAGGGGAAAGGGAGCAGTACTTC
CDR3aa: CASSQDLTGEREQYF

d_gene: NA
j_gene: TRBJ1-2
abundance: NA
v_gene: TRBV7-2
CDR3nt: TGTGCCAGCAGCCTTAACTATGGCTACACCTTC
CDR3aa: CASSLNYGYTF

d_gene: NA
j_gene: TRBJ2-2
abundance: NA
v_gene: TRBV7-2
CDR3nt: TGTGCCAGCAGCTTAGCGGGCCAGGCGGTAACCGGGGAGCTGTTTTTT
CDR3aa: CASSLAGQAVTGELFF

d_gene: NA
j_gene: TRBJ1-1
abundance: NA
v_gene: TRBV18
CDR3nt: TGTGCCAGCTCACAACCGGGGAACACTGAAGCTTTCTTT
CDR3aa: CASSQPGNTEAFF

d_gene: NA
j_gene: TRBJ1-1
abundance: NA
v_gene: TRBV7-2
CDR3nt: TGTGCCAGCAGCTTAAGGGCGGGGCCGGGAACTGAAGCTTTCTTT
CDR3aa: CASSLRAGPGTEAFF

d_gene: TRBD1
j_gene: TRBJ1-1
abundance: NA
v_gene: TRBV5-1
CDR3nt: TGCGCCAGCAGCGGGTCTAACCCGGGACAGAGAAACACTGAAGCTTTCTTT
CDR3aa: CASSGSNPGQRNTEAFF

d_gene: NA
j_gene: TRBJ2-3
abundance: NA
v_gene: TRBV7-2
CDR3nt: TGTGCCAGCAGCCCCGGCGGTACGCAGTATTTT
CDR3aa: CASSPGGTQYF

d_gene: TRBD2
j_gene: TRBJ2-3
abundance: NA
v_gene: TRBV30
CDR3nt: TGTGCCTGGAGTACGACTAGCGGGGGCGATACGCAGTATTTT
CDR3aa: CAWSTTSGGDTQYF

d_gene: TRBD1
j_gene: TRBJ2-1
abundance: NA
v_gene: TRBV9
CDR3nt: TGTGCCAGCAGCCACGGACAGGGGCAGTTCTTC
CDR3aa: CASSHGQGQFF

d_gene: NA
j_gene: TRBJ1-2
abundance: NA
v_gene: TRBV5-6
CDR3nt: TGTGCCAGCAGCTTGGCCGCCAGTCGGGGGAAGGGCTACACCTTC
CDR3aa: CASSLAASRGKGYTF

d_gene: NA
j_gene: TRBJ2-5
abundance: few
v_gene: TRBV11-2
CDR3nt: TGTGCCAGCAGCGACGGGATCTCGCCGTCGGTAACCCAGTACTTC
CDR3aa: CASSDGISPSVTQYF

d_gene: TRBD1
j_gene: TRBJ2-7
abundance: NA
v_gene: TRBV5-1
CDR3nt: TGCGCCAGCAGCCATATGGACAGGGGGAAGTCCTACGAGCAGTACTTC
CDR3aa: CASSHMDRGKSYEQYF

d_gene: NA
j_gene: TRBJ2-2
abundance: NA
v_gene: TRBV19
CDR3nt: TGTGCCAGTAAGACCCAGGGCACGGGGACCGGGGAGCTGTTTTTT
CDR3aa: CASKTQGTGTGELFF

d_gene: NA
j_gene: TRBJ1-6
abundance: NA
v_gene: TRBV2
CDR3nt: TGTGCCAGCCAGGAATCCTATAATTCACCCCTCCACTTT
CDR3aa: CASQESYNSPLHF

d_gene: NA
j_gene: TRBJ2-5
abundance: NA
v_gene: TRBV10-1
CDR3nt: TGCGCCAGCAGCCACGGAGCTCAGCTGGAGACCCAGTACTTC
CDR3aa: CASSHGAQLETQYF

d_gene: NA
j_gene: TRBJ1-2
abundance: NA
v_gene: TRBV19
CDR3nt: TGTGCCAGTAGTATCGGTCCGATCTATGGCTACACCTTC
CDR3aa: CASSIGPIYGYTF

d_gene: NA
j_gene: TRBJ2-3
abundance: NA
v_gene: TRBV18
CDR3nt: TGTGCCAGCTCACCACTGGCGAGTAGCGGAACTAGCACAGATACGCAGTATTTT
CDR3aa: CASSPLASSGTSTDTQYF

d_gene: TRBD1
j_gene: TRBJ1-4
abundance: NA
v_gene: TRBV4-2
CDR3nt: TGTGCCAGCAGCCAATTCACAGGGGCTGCTAATGAAAAACTGTTTTTT
CDR3aa: CASSQFTGAANEKLFF

d_gene: TRBD1
j_gene: TRBJ1-1
abundance: NA
v_gene: TRBV19
CDR3nt: TGTGCCAGTGAACAGGGGGCGTATATGGCTGAAGCTTTCTTT
CDR3aa: CASEQGAYMAEAFF

d_gene: NA
j_gene: TRBJ2-5
abundance: NA
v_gene: TRBV6-1
CDR3nt: TGTGCCAGCAACGGTAACACAGTCGAGACCCAGTACTTC
CDR3aa: CASNGNTVETQYF

d_gene: NA
j_gene: TRBJ1-5
abundance: NA
v_gene: TRBV28
CDR3nt: TGTGCCAGCAGTTTCCCGGGCTGGAACCAGCCCCAGCATTTT
CDR3aa: CASSFPGWNQPQHF

d_gene: TRBD2
j_gene: TRBJ2-1
abundance: NA
v_gene: TRBV25-1
CDR3nt: TGTGCCAGCAGTGCCGCGAACCTAGCGGGCTCCTACAATGAGCAGTTCTTC
CDR3aa: CASSAANLAGSYNEQFF

d_gene: TRBD1
j_gene: TRBJ1-1
abundance: few
v_gene: TRBV27
CDR3nt: TGTGCCAGCAGTTTAAGGAAGGGGGCCCTTGGGGCTTTCTTT
CDR3aa: CASSLRKGALGAFF

d_gene: NA
j_gene: TRBJ1-1
abundance: NA
v_gene: TRBV19
CDR3nt: TGTGCCAGTAGTATAGGGGGCACAGTAGGGAGCACTGAAGCTTTCTTT
CDR3aa: CASSIGGTVGSTEAFF

d_gene: TRBD1
j_gene: TRBJ1-2
abundance: NA
v_gene: TRBV7-9
CDR3nt: TGTGCCAGCAGCTTCGGACAGGGCCACTATGGCTACACCTTC
CDR3aa: CASSFGQGHYGYTF

d_gene: NA
j_gene: TRBJ2-3
abundance: NA
v_gene: TRBV5-4
CDR3nt: TGTGCCAGCAGCCCTCCTCCAGGGGAAGGTCCAGATACGCAGTATTTT
CDR3aa: CASSPPPGEGPDTQYF

d_gene: TRBD1
j_gene: TRBJ2-1
abundance: NA
v_gene: TRBV19
CDR3nt: TGTGCCTGTGGGGACAGGGGGCGCAAGGAGGGTGAGCAGTTCTTC
CDR3aa: CACGDRGRKEGEQFF

d_gene: TRBD1
j_gene: TRBJ2-2
abundance: NA
v_gene: TRBV5-1
CDR3nt: TGCGCCAGCAGCCTATGGACAGGGGGCGCGGGCACCGGGGAGCTGTTTTTT
CDR3aa: CASSLWTGGAGTGELFF

d_gene: NA
j_gene: TRBJ2-5
abundance: few
v_gene: TRBV20-1
CDR3nt: TGCAGTGCCTACAGAGGGGAGACCCAGTACTTC
CDR3aa: CSAYRGETQYF

d_gene: NA
j_gene: TRBJ1-2
abundance: NA
v_gene: TRBV19
CDR3nt: TGTGCCAGCCTCCTGGGTAACTATGGCTACACCTTC
CDR3aa: CASLLGNYGYTF

d_gene: NA
j_gene: TRBJ1-2
abundance: NA
v_gene: TRBV6-5
CDR3nt: TGTGCCAGCAGTTTTCGACTCTGGGGCGACTATGGCTACACCTTC
CDR3aa: CASSFRLWGDYGYTF

d_gene: NA
j_gene: TRBJ1-2
abundance: once
v_gene: TRBV6-1
CDR3nt: TGTGCCAGCAGTGAACTAGGATCTGGCGGCTACACCTTC
CDR3aa: CASSELGSGGYTF

d_gene: NA
j_gene: TRBJ1-1
abundance: NA
v_gene: TRBV9
CDR3nt: TGTGCCAGCAGCGTAGGCTCTTGGGGCGGAAACACTGAAGCTTTCTTT
CDR3aa: CASSVGSWGGNTEAFF

d_gene: TRBD1
j_gene: TRBJ1-1
abundance: NA
v_gene: TRBV11-3
CDR3nt: TGTGCCAGCAGCTTTGGTCAGGGGGCAGGTGGTACTGAAGCTTTCTTT
CDR3aa: CASSFGQGAGGTEAFF

d_gene: NA
j_gene: TRBJ2-7
abundance: NA
v_gene: TRBV6-5
CDR3nt: TGTGCCAGCAGTTACTCTACGGGGAGGCTCAACTACGAGCAGTACTTC
CDR3aa: CASSYSTGRLNYEQYF

d_gene: TRBD1
j_gene: TRBJ1-2
abundance: NA
v_gene: TRBV7-2
CDR3nt: TGTGCCAGCACCAAGGGGACAGGGGGCTGGGGCTACACCTTC
CDR3aa: CASTKGTGGWGYTF

d_gene: NA
j_gene: TRBJ1-1
abundance: few
v_gene: TRBV30
CDR3nt: TGTGCCTATGGGGAGAGACGATATGAAGCTTTCTTT
CDR3aa: CAYGERRYEAFF

d_gene: NA
j_gene: TRBJ1-6
abundance: NA
v_gene: TRBV19
CDR3nt: TGTGCCAGTAGTATTAGGACAGACTTTAATTCACCCCTCCACTTT
CDR3aa: CASSIRTDFNSPLHF

d_gene: NA
j_gene: TRBJ1-2
abundance: NA
v_gene: TRBV27
CDR3nt: TGTGCCAGCAGCCCCTATCAAACAGGCGTCCATGGCTACACCTTC
CDR3aa: CASSPYQTGVHGYTF

d_gene: NA
j_gene: TRBJ1-3
abundance: NA
v_gene: TRBV7-7
CDR3nt: TGTGCCAGCAGCTTTACTGCGGGGAGACGGATAACTGGAAACACCATATATTTT
CDR3aa: CASSFTAGRRITGNTIYF

d_gene: NA
j_gene: TRBJ2-7
abundance: few
v_gene: TRBV2
CDR3nt: TGTGCCACCTCGAAGAGACAGTCCTACGAGCAGTACTTC
CDR3aa: CATSKRQSYEQYF

d_gene: NA
j_gene: TRBJ2-2
abundance: NA
v_gene: TRBV19
CDR3nt: TGTGCCAGTAGTCCCGGGACACAAAACACCGGGGAGCTGTTTTTT
CDR3aa: CASSPGTQNTGELFF

d_gene: NA
j_gene: TRBJ1-1
abundance: NA
v_gene: TRBV2
CDR3nt: TGTGCCAGCAGATGGACGGACCCGAACACTGAAGCTTTCTTT
CDR3aa: CASRWTDPNTEAFF

d_gene: NA
j_gene: TRBJ1-2
abundance: NA
v_gene: TRBV6-1
CDR3nt: TGTGCCAGCAGTGAAGCGCAGGGGTTTGGCTACACCTTC
CDR3aa: CASSEAQGFGYTF

d_gene: NA
j_gene: TRBJ1-1
abundance: few
v_gene: TRBV19
CDR3nt: TGTGCCAGTAGTATAGGAGGTCCCACTGAAGCTTTCTTT
CDR3aa: CASSIGGPTEAFF

d_gene: NA
j_gene: TRBJ2-7
abundance: NA
v_gene: TRBV5-4
CDR3nt: TGTGCCAGCAGCCCGAGGGGGGGCACCCTATACGAGCAGTACTTC
CDR3aa: CASSPRGGTLYEQYF

d_gene: TRBD1
j_gene: TRBJ2-7
abundance: NA
v_gene: TRBV19
CDR3nt: TGTGCCAGTAGTATGGGGGCAGGGGGCGAGCAGTACTTC
CDR3aa: CASSMGAGGEQYF

d_gene: TRBD1
j_gene: TRBJ1-2
abundance: NA
v_gene: TRBV5-6
CDR3nt: TGTGCCAGCAGCTACGACAGGGGCTATGGCTACACCTTC
CDR3aa: CASSYDRGYGYTF

d_gene: NA
j_gene: TRBJ1-1
abundance: NA
v_gene: TRBV30
CDR3nt: TGTGCCTGGAGGGGCGACAGCCTCTTGAACACTGAAGCTTTCTTT
CDR3aa: CAWRGDSLLNTEAFF

d_gene: NA
j_gene: TRBJ1-6
abundance: NA
v_gene: TRBV5-6
CDR3nt: TGTGCCAGTAATGTTCGGGATTCACCCCTCCACTTT
CDR3aa: CASNVRDSPLHF

d_gene: TRBD2
j_gene: TRBJ2-5
abundance: NA
v_gene: TRBV5-4
CDR3nt: TGTGCCAGCAGCTCTAGCGGGGGGCCCCAAGAGACCCAGTACTTC
CDR3aa: CASSSSGGPQETQYF

d_gene: TRBD1
j_gene: TRBJ1-6
abundance: NA
v_gene: TRBV6-6
CDR3nt: TGTGCCAGCAGCTCGGGACAGGGACAATCACCCCTCCACTTT
CDR3aa: CASSSGQGQSPLHF